Judged by abundance, the clone carrying this TCR beta chain is medium-sized (0.01 to 0.1%). This library used around 400 ng RNA and molecular barcoded adaptors spanning alpha/delta and beta/gamma chains. TCRdb reanalysed the reads using MiXCR and keeps one entry per CDR3 protein. Of under 30,000 distinct CDR3 sequences listed, 20% to 25% are singletons. The entry originates in a study of read filtering for tumor transcriptome and immune sequencing. CDR3 length: 13 amino acids. Per the germline V gene, CDR1 is SQVTM and CDR2 is ANQGSEA. Deletions cut 6 bases from V and 7 bases from J, with 15 bases between.

This TCR was sampled from a donor aged 40 or over with multiple myeloma. This chain uses TRBV29-1 with TRBJ2-2; D gene unclear. The sample was a population of CD138-negative cells sorted from bone marrow. The CDR3 DNA sequence: TGCAGCGTAGCACTAAAGGCGAACGGGGAGCTGTTTTTT. It specifies CSVALKANGELFF.